These T cell receptor beta chains were read from a single sample in a study of blood T cells in healthy people across ages. TCRdb re-called the 5' RACE reads through MiXCR, storing one row per CDR3 protein. The data hold approximately 820,000 distinct CDR3 sequences, with around 42% observed a single time. The sequenced sample consisted of blood. The receptors here all came from a man in his sixties in good health. CDR3s include the opening cysteine and the closing phenylalanine or tryptophan. The D gene is left open where the match is weak. Size is stated for part of the rows, as once, few or many counts, or as a class when the clone is expanded.

NA	TRBV5-1	TRBJ1-2	NA	TGCGCCAGCAGATCTGATGATAACTATGGCTACACCTTC	CASRSDDNYGYTF
NA	TRBV5-1	TRBJ2-1	many	TGCGCCAGCAGCTACCGCGGCTCCCCGGATGAGCAGTTCTTC	CASSYRGSPDEQFF
TRBD1	TRBV12-3/TRBV12-4	TRBJ2-1	NA	TGTGCCAGCAGTTTCAGGACAGGGGGGGGAAATGAGCAGTTCTTC	CASSFRTGGGNEQFF
NA	TRBV20-1	TRBJ2-7	many	TGCAGTGCTAGAGATGGTCGCAGGGCTAAAACCTACGAGCAGTACTTC	CSARDGRRAKTYEQYF
TRBD1	TRBV5-1	TRBJ2-5	few	TGCGCCAGCAGCTTTACAGGGGTACCAGAGACCCAGTACTTC	CASSFTGVPETQYF
NA	TRBV29-1	TRBJ1-2	few	TGCAGCGTTGAAAGGGTGCAGGGATATGGCTACACCTTC	CSVERVQGYGYTF
NA	TRBV20-1	TRBJ1-2	few	TGCAGTGCTAGAGATCCGGGGCTTTCGAGCGGCTACACCTTC	CSARDPGLSSGYTF
NA	TRBV20-1	TRBJ1-1	NA	TGCAGTGCAGCCTTCGACACTGAAGCTTTCTTT	CSAAFDTEAFF
TRBD1	TRBV5-1	TRBJ2-5	NA	TGCGCCAGCAGCTTGGAGGGTCGGTATTTAAGGGGACAGGGGGCAGAGACCCAGTACTTC	CASSLEGRYLRGQGAETQYF
NA	TRBV20-1	TRBJ2-7	NA	TGCAGTGCCAAGCCAATCGGGGTGAGCTCCTACGAGCAGTACTTC	CSAKPIGVSSYEQYF
NA	TRBV4-3	TRBJ1-1	once	TGCGCCAGCAGCCAAGATGCAGGGGTGGCGACTGAAGCTTTCTTT	CASSQDAGVATEAFF
NA	TRBV14	TRBJ2-1	NA	TGTGCCAGCAGCCTCCGGGGGACGGTTGAGCAGTTCTTC	CASSLRGTVEQFF
TRBD1	TRBV27	TRBJ2-7	few	TGTGCCAGCAGTACGACAGGGGAAGCGCAGTACTTC	CASSTTGEAQYF
NA	TRBV12-3/TRBV12-4	TRBJ1-2	NA	TGTGCCAGCAGTTCCCACCGGGATTCTGATGGCTACACCTTC	CASSSHRDSDGYTF
TRBD2	TRBV27	TRBJ2-3	NA	TGTGCCAGCAGTTTACTAGCGGCAAGCACAGATACGCAGTATTTT	CASSLLAASTDTQYF
NA	TRBV21-1	TRBJ1-1	NA	TGTGCCAGCAGCAAAGATACGAGGGGGCGAGGCACTGAAGCTTTCTTT	CASSKDTRGRGTEAFF
NA	TRBV14	TRBJ1-6	NA	TGTGCCAGCAGCCATAGACGGGAGGGTAATTCACCCCTCCACTTT	CASSHRREGNSPLHF
TRBD2	TRBV9	TRBJ2-3	NA	TGTGCCAGCAGCACTGGGACTAGCGGGGCGGTAGATACGCAGTATTTT	CASSTGTSGAVDTQYF
NA	TRBV9	TRBJ2-4	NA	TGTGCCAGCAGCGCGACTCTAGCCAAAAACATTCAGTACTTC	CASSATLAKNIQYF